This passage covers 11 T cell receptor beta chains from one sample sequenced in a study of cytomegalovirus exposure and HLA in healthy donors. PCR employed 60 Vbeta and 13 Jbeta primers. Only in-frame clones appear in the TCRdb table, and some are missing; sequencing was by immunoSEQ multiplex PCR. This repertoire shows around 120,000 clones, 70% to 85% found once; its top ten account for about 1.8%. The sample consisted of PBMCs. These receptors originate from a man younger than 35 in good health and CMV-seronegative.

This sequence joins TRBV18 and TRBJ1-5; D perhaps matches TRBD1 (6 bases). Germline CDR1 reads KGHSH; CDR2 reads LQKENI. V was pared by 0 bases and J by 0 bases, with 9 bases between. The CDR3 covers 16 residues. The DNA for the CDR3 is TGTGCCAGCTCACCACCGGGGGCAGGTAGCAATCAGCCCCAGCATTTT. It yields the protein CASSPPGAGSNQPQHF.

In this sample, this clone turned up a few times. V usage is TRBV7-3 and J usage is TRBJ1-6; 8 nucleotides agree with TRBD1. The CDR3 covers 14 residues. Germline CDR1 and CDR2: SGHTA and FQGTGA. V lost 6 bases, J lost 5 bases, and 3 bases stayed unmatched. The chain's CDR3 is CASRLQGDNSPLHF. CDR3 sequence (DNA): TGTGCCAGCAGATTACAGGGGGATAATTCACCCCTCCACTTT.

This chain joins TRBV27 and TRBJ1-4; D gene uncertain. Germline CDR1 is MNHEY and CDR2 is SMNVEV (reference sequence). Deletions cut 6 bases from V and 6 bases from J, with 17 bases between. CDR3 length: 15 residues. The CDR3 spells CASRRDGWSDEKLFF. As DNA, the CDR3 is TGTGCCAGCAGGAGAGACGGGTGGTCCGATGAAAAACTGTTTTTT.

In its sample, this clone was seen once. The V and J genes are TRBV11-2 and TRBJ2-1, with D possibly being TRBD2 (6 bases). The CDR3 contains 15 residues. Trimming stripped 0 bases from V and 7 bases from J, with 13 bases between. Germline V gene lookup returns CDR1 SGHAT and CDR2 FQNNGV. The CDR3 region is CASSLDGRLENEQFF. The CDR3 nucleotides read TGTGCCAGCAGCTTAGACGGGAGACTAGAAAATGAGCAGTTCTTC.

The chain is built from TRBV6-6 and TRBJ1-3; 8 bases map to TRBD1. V lost 7 bases to trimming and J lost 4 bases; unmatched junction nucleotides: 6. Germline-derived CDR1 and CDR2 are MNHNY and SVGAGI (reference sequence). This CDR3 is built from 14 residues. The CDR3 DNA reads as TGTGCCAGCATCAGACAGGGGAACGGAAACACCATATATTTT. It translates to CASIRQGNGNTIYF.

This clone was seen only a few times. The rearrangement uses TRBV25-1 and TRBJ1-4; TRBD1 matches at 9 bases. V shed 5 bases, J shed 10 bases, and the junction held 5 bases outside the gene matches. CDR1 is MGHDK and CDR2 is SYGVNS in the germline V gene. The CDR3 totals 13 residues. The CDR3 region is CASSPGTGRKLFF. In nucleotides, the CDR3 is TGTGCCAGCAGTCCCGGGACAGGGAGAAAACTGTTTTTT.

The rearrangement links TRBV5-8 to TRBJ1-1; unclear D gene. V was pared by 3 bases and J by 1 base, with 10 bases between. Germline V CDR1 and CDR2: SGHTS, YDEGEE. This CDR3 is 14 amino acids long. CDR3 amino acids: CASSSGLTNTEAFF. CDR3 DNA sequence: TGTGCCAGCAGCTCGGGGTTGACGAACACTGAAGCTTTCTTT.

The J gene is TRBJ1-4, the V gene TRBV4-2; D possibly corresponds to TRBD1 (5 bases). This CDR3 contains 14 residues. From germline, CDR1 is LGHNA and CDR2 YNFKEQ. Between the trimmed V and J ends, which lost 4 bases and 8 bases, there was a span of 14 bases. CDR3 residues: CASSPVGVQEKLFF. The CDR3 coding sequence is TGTGCCAGCAGCCCAGTAGGGGTACAGGAAAAACTGTTTTTT.

The chain links TRBV5-1 to TRBJ2-5; perhaps TRBD1 as D (5 bases). CDR1 and CDR2 (germline): SGHRS, YFSETQ. V dropped 0 bases and J dropped 4 bases, with 16 bases sitting between them. This CDR3 spans 16 amino acids. Written as DNA, the CDR3 is TGCGCCAGCAGCTTGGAGGGCGTAATGGGGCCAGAGACCCAGTACTTC. It yields the protein CASSLEGVMGPETQYF.

The rearrangement joins TRBV6-5 to TRBJ1-1; D remains unclear. V gave up 6 bases and J gave up 1 base, with 3 bases separating them. Germline V CDR1 and CDR2: MNHEY, SVGAGI. This CDR3 contains 11 residues. CDR3: CASSWNTEAFF. The CDR3 nucleotides read TGTGCCAGCAGCTGGAACACTGAAGCTTTCTTT.

In its sample, this clone was seen a few times. The rearrangement joins TRBV6-1 to TRBJ1-5; the D is unclear. This CDR3 has 13 amino acids. Germline lookup yields CDR1 MNHNS and CDR2 SASEGT. V lost 0 bases and J lost 7, with 7 bases in between. The CDR3 nucleotides are TGTGCCAGCAGTGAAGCAGAGGAACAGCCCCAGCATTTT. Translation: CASSEAEEQPQHF.